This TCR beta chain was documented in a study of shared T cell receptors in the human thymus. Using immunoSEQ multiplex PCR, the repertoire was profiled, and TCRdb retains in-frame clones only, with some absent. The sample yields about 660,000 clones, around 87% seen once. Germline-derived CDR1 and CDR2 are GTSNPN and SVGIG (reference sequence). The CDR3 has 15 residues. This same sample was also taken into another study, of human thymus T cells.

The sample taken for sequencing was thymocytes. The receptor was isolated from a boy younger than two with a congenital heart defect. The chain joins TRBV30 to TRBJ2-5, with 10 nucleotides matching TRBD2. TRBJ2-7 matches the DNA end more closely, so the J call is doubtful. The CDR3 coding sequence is TGTGCCTGGAGTCTTCAACTAGCGGGAAAACACGAGCAGTACTTC. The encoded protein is CAWSLQLAGKHEQYF.